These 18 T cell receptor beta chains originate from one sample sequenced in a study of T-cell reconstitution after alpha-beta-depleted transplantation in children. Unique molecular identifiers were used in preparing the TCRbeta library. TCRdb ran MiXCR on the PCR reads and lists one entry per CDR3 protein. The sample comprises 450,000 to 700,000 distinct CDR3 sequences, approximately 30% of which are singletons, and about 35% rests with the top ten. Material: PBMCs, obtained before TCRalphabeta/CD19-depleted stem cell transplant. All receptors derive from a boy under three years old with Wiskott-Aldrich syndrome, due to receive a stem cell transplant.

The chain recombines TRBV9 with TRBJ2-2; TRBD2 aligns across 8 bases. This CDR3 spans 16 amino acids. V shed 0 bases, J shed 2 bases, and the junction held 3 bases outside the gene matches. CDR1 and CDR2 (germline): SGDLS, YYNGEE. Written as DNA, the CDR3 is TGTGCCAGCAGCGTAGTAGCGGGACCAAACACCGGGGAGCTGTTTTTT. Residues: CASSVVAGPNTGELFF.

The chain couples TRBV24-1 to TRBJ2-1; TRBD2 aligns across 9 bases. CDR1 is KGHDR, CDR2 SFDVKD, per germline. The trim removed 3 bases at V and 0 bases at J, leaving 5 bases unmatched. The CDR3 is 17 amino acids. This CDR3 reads CATSDAGLALSYNEQFF. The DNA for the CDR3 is TGTGCCACCAGTGATGCAGGACTAGCGCTCTCCTACAATGAGCAGTTCTTC.

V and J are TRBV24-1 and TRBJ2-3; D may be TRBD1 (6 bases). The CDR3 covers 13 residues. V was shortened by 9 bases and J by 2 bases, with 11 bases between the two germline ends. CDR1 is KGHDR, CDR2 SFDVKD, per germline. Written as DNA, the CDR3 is TGTGCCACCGGGGACACCTCCACAGATACGCAGTATTTT. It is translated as CATGDTSTDTQYF.

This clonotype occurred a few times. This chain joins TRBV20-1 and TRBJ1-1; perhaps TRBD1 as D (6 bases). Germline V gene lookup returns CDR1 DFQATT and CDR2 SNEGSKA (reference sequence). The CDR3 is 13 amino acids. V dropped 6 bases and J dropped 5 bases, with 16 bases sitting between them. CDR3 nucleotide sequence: TGCAGTGCGGAACAGGGTTATGGAACTGAAGCTTTCTTT. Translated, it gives CSAEQGYGTEAFF.

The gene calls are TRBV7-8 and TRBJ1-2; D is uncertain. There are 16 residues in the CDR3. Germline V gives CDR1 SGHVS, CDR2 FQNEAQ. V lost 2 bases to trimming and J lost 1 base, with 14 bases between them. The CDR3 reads CASSLKQPSINYGYTF. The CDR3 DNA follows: TGTGCCAGCAGCTTAAAACAGCCAAGTATTAACTATGGCTACACCTTC.

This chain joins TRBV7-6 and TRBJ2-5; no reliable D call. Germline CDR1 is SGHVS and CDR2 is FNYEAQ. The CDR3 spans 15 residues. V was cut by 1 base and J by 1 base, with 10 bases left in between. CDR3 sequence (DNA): TGTGCCAGCAGCTTAGGGGTTTACAGCCAAGAGACCCAGTACTTC. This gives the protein CASSLGVYSQETQYF.

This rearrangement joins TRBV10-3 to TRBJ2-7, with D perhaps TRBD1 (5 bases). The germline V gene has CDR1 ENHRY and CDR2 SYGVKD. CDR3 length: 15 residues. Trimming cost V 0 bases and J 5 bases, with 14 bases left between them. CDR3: CAISESRQGGNEQYF. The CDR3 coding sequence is TGTGCCATCAGTGAGTCTCGTCAGGGTGGGAACGAGCAGTACTTC.

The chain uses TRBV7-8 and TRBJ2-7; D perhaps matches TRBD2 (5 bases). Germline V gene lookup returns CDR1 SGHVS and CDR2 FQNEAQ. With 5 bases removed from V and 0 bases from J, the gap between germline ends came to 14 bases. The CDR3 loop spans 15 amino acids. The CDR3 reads CASSLRWRSSYEQYF. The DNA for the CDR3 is TGTGCCAGCAGCCTCCGGTGGAGGAGCTCCTACGAGCAGTACTTC.

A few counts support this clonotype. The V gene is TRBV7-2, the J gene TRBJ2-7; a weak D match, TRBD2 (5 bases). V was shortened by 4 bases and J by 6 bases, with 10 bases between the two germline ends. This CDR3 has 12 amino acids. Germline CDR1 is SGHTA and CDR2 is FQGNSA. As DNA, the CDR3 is TGTGCCAGCAGCTCACGGGGTCTCGAGCAGTACTTC. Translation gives CASSSRGLEQYF.

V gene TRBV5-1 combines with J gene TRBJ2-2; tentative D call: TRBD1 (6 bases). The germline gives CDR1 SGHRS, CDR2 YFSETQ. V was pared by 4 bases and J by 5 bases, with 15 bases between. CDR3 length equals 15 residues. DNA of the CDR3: TGCGCCAGCAGCCTATTACAGGGAAGGACCGGGGAGCTGTTTTTT. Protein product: CASSLLQGRTGELFF.

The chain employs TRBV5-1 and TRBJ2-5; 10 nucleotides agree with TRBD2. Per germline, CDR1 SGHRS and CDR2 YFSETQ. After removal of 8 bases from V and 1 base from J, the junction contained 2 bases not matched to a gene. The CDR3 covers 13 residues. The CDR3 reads CASTSGIQETQYF. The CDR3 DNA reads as TGCGCCAGTACTAGCGGGATCCAAGAGACCCAGTACTTC.

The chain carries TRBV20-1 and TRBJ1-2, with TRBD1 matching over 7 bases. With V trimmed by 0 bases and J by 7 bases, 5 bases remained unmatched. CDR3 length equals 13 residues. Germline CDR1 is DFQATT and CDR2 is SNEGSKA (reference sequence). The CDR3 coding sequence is TGCAGTGCTAGAGATCTGAGGGGGCTTGGCTACACCTTC. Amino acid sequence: CSARDLRGLGYTF.

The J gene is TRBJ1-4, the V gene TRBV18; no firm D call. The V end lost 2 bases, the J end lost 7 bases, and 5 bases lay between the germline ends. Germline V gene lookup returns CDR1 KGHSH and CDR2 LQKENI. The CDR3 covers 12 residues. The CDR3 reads CASSPGVEKLFF. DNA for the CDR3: TGTGCCAGCTCACCAGGGGTTGAAAAACTGTTTTTT.

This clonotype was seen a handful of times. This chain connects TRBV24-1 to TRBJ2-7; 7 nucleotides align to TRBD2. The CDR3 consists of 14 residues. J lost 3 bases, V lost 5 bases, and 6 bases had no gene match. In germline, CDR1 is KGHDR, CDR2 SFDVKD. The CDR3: CATSASSGHYEQYF. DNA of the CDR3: TGTGCCACCAGTGCGTCTAGCGGACACTACGAGCAGTACTTC.

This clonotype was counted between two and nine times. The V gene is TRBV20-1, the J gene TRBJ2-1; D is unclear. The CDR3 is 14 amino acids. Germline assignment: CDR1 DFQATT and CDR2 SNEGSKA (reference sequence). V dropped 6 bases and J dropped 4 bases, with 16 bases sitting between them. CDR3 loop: CSAITTAAYNEQFF. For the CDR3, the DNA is TGCAGTGCGATTACCACAGCCGCGTACAATGAGCAGTTCTTC.

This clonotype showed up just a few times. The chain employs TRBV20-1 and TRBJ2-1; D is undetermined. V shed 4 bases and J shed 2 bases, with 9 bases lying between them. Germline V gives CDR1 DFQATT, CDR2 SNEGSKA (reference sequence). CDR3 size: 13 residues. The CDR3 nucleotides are TGCAGTGCTACCCCCGATCCCTACAATGAGCAGTTCTTC. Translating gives CSATPDPYNEQFF.

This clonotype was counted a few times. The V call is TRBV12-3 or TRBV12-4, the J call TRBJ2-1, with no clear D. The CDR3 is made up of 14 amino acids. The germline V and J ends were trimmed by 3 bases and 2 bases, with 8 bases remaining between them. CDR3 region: CASSLLIAYNEQFF. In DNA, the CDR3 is TGTGCCAGCAGTTTGCTTATAGCCTACAATGAGCAGTTCTTC.

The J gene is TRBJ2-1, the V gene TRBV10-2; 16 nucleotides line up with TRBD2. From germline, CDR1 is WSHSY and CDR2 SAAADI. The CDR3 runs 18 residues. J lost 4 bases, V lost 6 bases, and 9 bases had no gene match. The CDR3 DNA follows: TGCGCCAGCAGACCCGGGACTAGCGGGAGGGTCTCATACAATGAGCAGTTCTTC. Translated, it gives CASRPGTSGRVSYNEQFF.